This T cell receptor beta chain originates from a study of shared clonotypes between healthy human individuals (dated by TCRdb to 2018 to 2020). Regarding the research as a whole: Two women and three men aged 18 to 49 years were included in the cohort. For each donor, three plates each were used for CD4 naive and CD4 memory, two plates were used for CD8 naive, and one plate was used for CD8 memory. To estimate repertoire size and how much clonotypes are shared between individuals, the study performed deep sequencing of blood TCR repertoires from about five healthy adults. Different laboratories and diverse techniques were used to prepare libraries and sequence TCR repertoires, to increase sequencing depth and limit assay-specific biases. Leukapheresis yielded between about 0.94 and 8.9 billion PBMCs per donor.

Using the deep immunoSEQ assay, TCR CDR3 regions were amplified from genomic DNA by multiplex PCR. For each cell subset, the extracted genomic DNA was distributed evenly across all wells of several immunoSEQ 96-well plates, and each plate served as one replicate. For sorted subsets, about 0.2 ug genomic DNA, equal to 30,000 or so T cell genomes, was loaded into each replicate PCR. Purified libraries were measured with a Qubit 3.0 fluorometer, size-checked on a Bioanalyzer 2100, and measured again with the KAPA Library Quantification kit. A separate single-read 150-cycle Illumina NextSeq 550 flow cell was used to sequence each immunoSEQ 96-well plate. The original methods were these. Because the immunoSEQ output held only junctional sequences and lacked quality scores, the filtering could not match the filtering applied to full-length reads. Sequences were annotated with PyIR, a Python wrapper for IgBLAST v1.9, and V/J genes and CDR3 were assigned using IMGT germline references. Reads were removed for weak V/J assignments (E-value above 1e-6), missing CDR3, stop codons, out-of-frame junctions, or ambiguous translated residues. V3J clonotypes were defined by identical inferred V gene, J gene, and CDR3 amino acid sequence. To compute the percentage overlap between repertoires, the number of shared unique clonotypes was divided by the size of the smaller repertoire. RTK rarefaction, the Chao1 estimator, and Recon v2.1 estimates of unobserved clonotypes were used to assess repertoire richness. For all TCRbeta clonotypes obtained by the gDNA method from a handful of donors, generation probabilities were computed with OLGA. The source is immuneACCESS, and TCRdb retained only in-frame sequences with V and J called. Part of the clones is not carried over; for the studies checked, unresolved V genes explain less than half of this, and the remainder is unexplained. V and J calls and clone size come straight from that table; D and trimming were deduced from the DNA. The sample includes about 2 million clones, with about 95% observed a single time. The ten largest account for 0.9% to 1.3% of the sample.

Concerning this clone: Which antigen it targets is not known. Nothing much larger sits one base from this clone, and base qualities are not available.

CD8 naive samples were CD45RO-negative cells positively selected for CCR7, giving a CD45RA+CCR7+ population that excluded TemRA cells. The donors were healthy, HIV-negative adults who had no recently reported acute infections or vaccinations. All donors were Caucasian adults living in Nashville, Tennessee, USA. Blood was collected by leukapheresis, and PBMCs were isolated by Ficoll-Histopaque density gradient centrifugation and then cryopreserved in liquid nitrogen vapor phase. Analytical flow cytometry was used to check the purity and quantity of each magnetically sorted T cell population. Genomic DNA was isolated from every sorted fraction and measured by UV absorbance on a Nanodrop 2000c. What the research found in general, with its limitations: Rarefaction of sorted-subset datasets indicated incomplete sequencing despite the large sequencing depth. About 5% of naive CD4, roughly 3.6% of naive CD8, around 2.3% of memory CD4, and less than 0.45% of memory CD8 clonotypes were shared across a few donors. Compared with non-shared clonotypes, the clonotypes found in all four sorted-subset donors had higher generation probabilities. Estimated clonotype richness was generally larger for naive than for memory subsets. Only blood was sampled, and tissue TCR repertoires likely differ from those in blood. Pairwise subsampling indicated that sequencing depth was expected to affect the degree of clonotype sharing among donors. Because the study included a small number of donors, the genetic and exposure-history diversity represented was limited.

The cysteine opens and the phenylalanine closes a CDR3 of 12 amino acids. The DNA shown is the 36-base CDR3, in frame from base 1. A distance of 8 bases separates the germline ends of V and J, which lose 4 bases and 6 bases respectively. As encoded in the germline V gene, CDR1 is MNHEY while CDR2 is SVGAGI. The source material was naive CD8+ T cells sorted from blood. This specimen's cell subset or site label, per the study, means: CD45RA+CCR7+. The source is a man between 18 and 35 years old in good health. Here the chain combines TRBV6-5 and TRBJ2-3, with the D gene not clear enough to name. The DNA reads TGTGCCAGCAGTTCATACTGGGATACGCAGTATTTT. The encoded protein is CASSSYWDTQYF.